This TCR beta chain was sequenced in a study of EBV T-cell therapy then PD-1 blockade in nasopharyngeal carcinoma. To note about this clone: Its antigen is not identified.

The CDR3 is 15 residues long. Trimming pared 0 bases from V and 11 bases from J, leaving 17 bases between. Germline loops: CDR1 MRHNA, CDR2 SNTAGT. The treatment denotes: AdE1-LMPpoly-expanded autologous EBV-specific T-cell therapy followed by anti-PD-1 nivolumab. Profiled with immunoSEQ multiplex PCR; TCRdb holds only in-frame clones, not every one. Among roughly 15,000 clones listed, around 84% were seen once. This chain connects TRBV6-4 to TRBJ2-1; D tentatively fits TRBD1 or TRBD2 (6 bases each). The input for sequencing was CD8+ T cells from blood, taken at roughly day 97 from a patient whose treatment included autologous EBV-specific T cells and nivolumab. This TCR came from a man aged 35 to 55 with nasopharyngeal carcinoma. DNA for the CDR3: TGTGCCAGCAGTGACTCGACCGGGGGCCCAGGGAAGCAGTTCTTC. Its protein product is CASSDSTGGPGKQFF.